A single sample gave rise to the 25 T cell receptor beta chains below, sequenced in a study of blood T cell repertoires in COVID-19. Sequenced by immunoSEQ multiplex PCR; TCRdb stores in-frame clones only, minus some. The repertoire includes approximately 250,000 clones, 65% to 90% of them detected once, and approximately 5.1% sits in the top ten. The sequenced sample was peripheral blood. Receptors were obtained from a man aged 45-60 years with COVID-19, enrolled during active disease.

This clone was found once. The chain has TRBV7-2 and TRBJ2-2; 10 bases agree with TRBD2. CDR1 and CDR2 from the germline V gene are SGHTA and FQGNSA. This CDR3 has 17 amino acids. V gave up 2 bases and J gave up 6 bases; unmatched junction bases: 9. The CDR3 region is CASSLISGGALAGELFF. DNA of the CDR3: TGTGCCAGCAGCTTAATCAGCGGGGGGGCCTTGGCCGGGGAGCTGTTTTTT.

CDR3 bases: TGTGCCTGGAGTGACTCCAGGGGTGTGCGGGAAAAACTGTTTTTT. Translating it yields CAWSDSRGVREKLFF. This chain joins TRBV30 and TRBJ1-4, with D maybe TRBD1 (6 bases). The CDR3 contains 15 residues. The V and J ends lost 1 base and 8 bases respectively, with 17 bases between them. CDR1 and CDR2 from the germline V gene are GTSNPN and SVGIG (reference sequence).

This clone was seen once. The chain has TRBV9 and TRBJ2-2; tentatively, D is TRBD2 (5 bases). Germline CDR1 is SGDLS and CDR2 is YYNGEE. The CDR3 covers 15 residues. V lost 0 bases to trimming and J lost 6 bases, with 12 bases between them. CDR3 region: CASSVGGRNAGELFF. The CDR3, as DNA: TGTGCCAGCAGCGTAGGAGGGCGCAACGCCGGGGAGCTGTTTTTT.

The chain combines TRBV9 with TRBJ1-2; 8 nucleotides match TRBD1. This CDR3 is built from 15 residues. Germline lookup yields CDR1 SGDLS and CDR2 YYNGEE. The trim removed 0 bases at V and 5 bases at J, leaving 6 bases unmatched. CDR3 nucleotides: TGTGCCAGCAGCGTAGCAGGGGGCGGGATGTATGGCTACACCTTC. Its protein product is CASSVAGGGMYGYTF.

J is TRBJ2-5 and V is TRBV6-2 or TRBV6-3, with 10 bases aligning to TRBD2. With 6 bases clipped from V and 0 bases from J, the junction kept 4 bases outside the gene matches. The CDR3 is made up of 15 amino acids. The germline gives CDR1 MNHEY, CDR2 SVGEGT. The CDR3 is CASSVAGGNQETQYF. CDR3 DNA: TGTGCCAGCAGCGTAGCGGGGGGTAACCAAGAGACCCAGTACTTC.

V is TRBV27 and J is TRBJ1-5; D gene ambiguous. The V end lost 8 bases, the J end lost 4 bases, and 12 bases lay between the germline ends. Germline values: CDR1 MNHEY, CDR2 SMNVEV (reference sequence). This CDR3 contains 13 residues. The CDR3 here is CASSRGGNQPQHF. In DNA, the CDR3 is TGTGCCAGCTCTCGGGGAGGGAATCAGCCCCAGCATTTT.

The chain is built from TRBV5-1 and TRBJ2-4; 7 positions agree with TRBD1. This CDR3 has 14 residues. CDR1 and CDR2 (germline): SGHRS, YFSETQ. The junction had 6 bases not matched to a gene; V was cut back by 4 bases and J by 5 bases. As DNA, the CDR3 is TGCGCCAGCAGCATCGGGACAGTTGAAAACATTCAGTACTTC. This codes for CASSIGTVENIQYF.

This clone has a single count. Here the CDR3 DNA reads TGTGCCACCAGTGATTTGTTGATATCGGGGGGGCGATTGCAGTTCTTC. This sequence encodes CATSDLLISGGRLQFF. The rearrangement links TRBV24-1 to TRBJ2-1, with 8 positions matching TRBD2. The CDR3 has 16 amino acids. The trim removed 0 bases at V and 12 bases at J, leaving 12 bases unmatched. Germline CDR1 KGHDR, CDR2 SFDVKD.

The chain recombines TRBV7-6 with TRBJ1-6; maybe TRBD1 (6 bases). The CDR3 length is 18 residues. Trimming shortened V by 6 bases and J by 0 bases, and 18 bases separated the two germline ends. Looked up from germline, CDR1 is SGHVS and CDR2 is FNYEAQ. CDR3 amino acids: CASSQRLTGSSYNSPLHF. As DNA, the CDR3 is TGTGCCAGCAGTCAAAGATTGACAGGAAGCTCCTATAATTCACCCCTCCACTTT.

J is TRBJ2-2 and V is TRBV19; possible D gene TRBD2, 6 bases. CDR3 length: 15 residues. Germline-derived CDR1 and CDR2 are LNHDA and SQIVND (reference sequence). V was shortened by 6 bases and J by 0 bases, with 11 bases between the two germline ends. The CDR3 DNA reads TGTGCCAGTAGAAGTGGGGGGTCGAACACCGGGGAGCTGTTTTTT. This translates into CASRSGGSNTGELFF.

J is TRBJ1-1 and V is TRBV6-2 or TRBV6-3; 7 bases fit TRBD1. Germline trimming cut 6 bases from V and 8 bases from J; bases unmatched to any gene: 6. CDR1 is MNHEY and CDR2 is SVGEGT in the germline V gene. The CDR3 runs to 12 residues. DNA for the CDR3: TGTGCCAGCAGCCCCACGACAGGGGAAGCTTTCTTT. Translating gives CASSPTTGEAFF.

The chain has TRBV4-3 and TRBJ2-7; 7 positions match TRBD1. CDR3 size: 15 residues. V dropped 3 bases and J dropped 4; count of bases not matched to a gene: 9. Looked up from germline, CDR1 is LGHNA and CDR2 is YSLEER. In DNA, the CDR3 is TGCGCCAGCAGCCAGGAAGACAGGGTAGTATACGAGCAGTACTTC. Translated: CASSQEDRVVYEQYF.

The J gene is TRBJ1-5, the V gene TRBV5-1, with 7 bases aligning to TRBD1. CDR1 and CDR2 (germline): SGHRS, YFSETQ. The CDR3 length is 16 residues. V trimming: 4 bases; J trimming: 7 bases; junction bases outside the gene matches: 14. The CDR3 nucleotides are TGCGCCAGCAGCGAAACCCCGACAGGGAATGGACAGCCCCAGCATTTT. This translates into CASSETPTGNGQPQHF.

In DNA, the CDR3 is TGTGCCAGCAGCGTAGGGGGTAGCGGGGACAATGAGCAGTTCTTC. Amino acid sequence: CASSVGGSGDNEQFF. The chain recombines TRBV9 with TRBJ2-1, with 8 bases identical to TRBD2. CDR1 and CDR2 from the germline V gene are SGDLS and YYNGEE. The CDR3 has 15 amino acids. Trimming cost V 0 bases and J 5 bases; bases outside gene matches: 4.

The CDR3 DNA reads TGTGCCAGCAGCCTGGGTGGGGGCAGGGGCTACGAGCAGTACTTC. This sequence encodes CASSLGGGRGYEQYF. V usage is TRBV5-4 and J usage is TRBJ2-7; TRBD1 might be the D (6 bases). The germline V gene encodes CDR1 SGHNT and CDR2 YYREEE (reference sequence). This CDR3 comprises 15 residues. The germline V and J ends were trimmed by 4 bases and 3 bases, with 17 bases remaining between them. The whole variable domain, remainder taken from reference TRBV5-4 and TRBJ2-7, is ETGVTQSPTHLIKTRGQQVTLRCSSQSGHNTVSWYQQALGQGPQFIFQYYREEENGRGNFPPRFSGLQFPNYSSELNVNALELDDSALYLCASSLGGGRGYEQYFGPGTRLTVT.

This rearrangement joins TRBV7-9 to TRBJ1-1, with a possible D match to TRBD1 (5 bases). The CDR3 runs 14 residues. Germline lookup yields CDR1 SEHNR and CDR2 FQNEAQ (reference sequence). Trimming shortened V by 5 bases and J by 1 base, and 11 bases separated the two germline ends. This CDR3 reads CASSQDSKNTEAFF. The CDR3 DNA sequence: TGTGCCAGCAGCCAAGACAGCAAGAACACTGAAGCTTTCTTT.

The CDR3 coding sequence is TGTGCCAGCAGTTACGAGGGGGCGAACACTGAAGCTTTCTTT. It is translated as CASSYEGANTEAFF. The chain recombines TRBV6-6 with TRBJ1-1, with 7 bases fitting TRBD1. This CDR3 region has 14 residues. The V and J ends lost 2 bases and 1 base, in that order; junction bases with no gene match: 1. The germline V gene encodes CDR1 MNHNY and CDR2 SVGAGI (reference sequence).

The CDR3 protein is CASSQVGQGGHQPQHF. The CDR3 nucleotides are TGTGCCAGCAGCCAAGTAGGGCAGGGGGGCCATCAGCCCCAGCATTTT. The chain recombines TRBV4-2 with TRBJ1-5; 7 bases are shared with TRBD1. Germline values: CDR1 LGHNA, CDR2 YNFKEQ. The CDR3 is 16 residues long. Trimming took 1 base from V and 5 from J; bases not matched to a gene: 8.

The chain couples TRBV5-1 to TRBJ2-5; a weak D match, TRBD2 (5 bases). The ends were cut back, 3 bases at V and 4 bases at J, with 10 bases in the middle. Germline lookup yields CDR1 SGHRS and CDR2 YFSETQ. The CDR3 has 13 residues. In nucleotides, the CDR3 is TGCGCCAGCAGCTCCCGACGGGGAGAGACCCAGTACTTC. It yields the protein CASSSRRGETQYF.

The J gene is TRBJ1-2, the V gene TRBV28; D not resolved. Germline V gene lookup returns CDR1 MDHEN and CDR2 SYDVKM. V was cut by 5 bases and J by 9 bases, with 13 bases left in between. This CDR3 region has 12 residues. CDR3 sequence: CASSLLPTRYTF. The CDR3 DNA sequence: TGTGCCAGCAGTCTTCTACCGACACGCTACACCTTC.

The V gene is TRBV28, the J gene TRBJ2-1, with D possibly matching TRBD2 (5 bases). Trimming took off 7 bases at V and 0 bases at J, with 7 bases between the two ends. CDR1 and CDR2 (germline): MDHEN, SYDVKM. The CDR3 runs to 13 residues. The CDR3, as DNA: TGTGCCAGCACAAGCGGCTCCTACAATGAGCAGTTCTTC. Translating gives CASTSGSYNEQFF. The complete variable domain, with remaining parts taken from reference TRBV28 and TRBJ2-1, reads DVKVTQSSRYLVKRTGEKVFLECVQDMDHENMFWYRQDPGLGLRLIYFSYDVKMKEKGDIPEGYSVSREKKERFSLILESASTNQTSMYLCASTSGSYNEQFFGPGTRLTVL.

V and J are TRBV29-1 and TRBJ1-1; a possible D gene is TRBD1 (6 bases). The germline CDR1 and CDR2 sequences are SQVTM and ANQGSEA. This CDR3 is 13 amino acids long. Trimming left V 0 bases short and J 1 base short, with 6 bases between. This chain's CDR3 is CSVEDRGNTEAFF. In DNA form, the CDR3 reads TGCAGCGTTGAAGACAGGGGGAACACTGAAGCTTTCTTT. Based on the CDR3 plus reference TRBV29-1 and TRBJ1-1, the full variable domain is SAVISQKPSRDICQRGTSLTIQCQVDSQVTMMFWYRQQPGQSLTLIATANQGSEATYESGFVIDKFPISRPNLTFSTLTVSNMSPEDSSIYLCSVEDRGNTEAFFGQGTRLTVV.

The chain employs TRBV30 and TRBJ1-6; 9 positions match TRBD1. The length of the CDR3 is 16 residues. With V trimmed by 0 bases and J by 4 bases, 4 bases remained unmatched. Per the germline V gene, CDR1 is GTSNPN and CDR2 is SVGIG (reference sequence). The CDR3 nucleotides are TGTGCCTGGAGTGTACTGGGACAGGGATATAATTCACCCCTCCACTTT. Encoded protein: CAWSVLGQGYNSPLHF. The whole variable domain, remainder taken from reference TRBV30 and TRBJ1-6, is SQTIHQWPATLVQPVGSPLSLECTVEGTSNPNLYWYRQAAGRGLQLLFYSVGIGQISSEVPQNLSASRPQDRQFILSSKKLLLSDSGFYLCAWSVLGQGYNSPLHFGNGTRLTVT.

V is TRBV2 and J is TRBJ1-1, with D tentatively TRBD1 (6 bases). The CDR3 loop spans 13 amino acids. The germline V and J ends were trimmed by 8 bases and 7 bases, with 17 bases remaining between them. Germline V CDR1 and CDR2: SNHLY, FYNNEI. CDR3 DNA: TGTGCCAGCTCGATGGGGGGGGCTCTTGAAGCTTTCTTT. Translation gives CASSMGGALEAFF.

This clone was detected a few times. The chain is built from TRBV5-1 and TRBJ1-2; 7 bases are shared with TRBD1. The CDR3 totals 12 residues. Per germline, CDR1 SGHRS and CDR2 YFSETQ. With 3 bases clipped from V and 4 bases from J, the junction kept 0 bases outside the gene matches. The DNA for the CDR3 is TGCGCCAGCAGCTGGACAGGCTATGGCTACACCTTC. This translates into CASSWTGYGYTF.